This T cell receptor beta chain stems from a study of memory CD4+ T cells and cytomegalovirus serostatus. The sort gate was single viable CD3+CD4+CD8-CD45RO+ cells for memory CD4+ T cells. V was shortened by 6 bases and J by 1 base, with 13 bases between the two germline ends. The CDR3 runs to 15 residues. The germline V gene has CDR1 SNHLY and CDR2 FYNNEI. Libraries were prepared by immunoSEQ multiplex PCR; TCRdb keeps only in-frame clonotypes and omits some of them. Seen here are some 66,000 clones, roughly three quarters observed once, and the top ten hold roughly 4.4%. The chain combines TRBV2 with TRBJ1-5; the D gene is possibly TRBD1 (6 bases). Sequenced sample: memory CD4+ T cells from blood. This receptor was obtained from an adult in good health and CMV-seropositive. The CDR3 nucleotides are TGTGCCAGCAGGGGAACCAGGGGAAGCAATCAGCCCCAGCATTTT. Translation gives CASRGTRGSNQPQHF.